This record concerns one T cell receptor beta chain sequence. The antigen it binds to is not known. No clone much larger than this one lies a single base away; base qualities are absent. The Qiagen DNeasy kit was used to extract genomic DNA both from unsorted PBMCs and from the negatively selected CD4+ and CD8+ fractions. Using primers that anneal to V and J segments, immunoSEQ multiplex PCR amplified the TCR beta CDR3 regions. Amplification bias was minimized using a synthetic immune receptor repertoire, and residual bias was removed computationally after sequencing. The authors' pipeline ran thus. Repertoire diversity was quantified as the Shannon entropy index using custom Python scripts. Unsorted, CD4+ and CD8+ repertoires were examined separately, except in combined analyses, for which CD4+ and CD8+ sequences were merged in silico. A clone was considered expanded if an increase in frequency of at least 2-fold after treatment relative to C1D1 was found, and a pseudocount of 0.5 was applied to clones undetected at baseline. Singleton clones were defined as clones with 0 or 1 copy at C1D1, and non-singleton clones were defined as clones with 2 or more copies. By matching protein sequences in sorted samples from the same patient, clones expanded in unsorted samples were annotated as CD4+, CD8+ or unknown. Diversity changes from C1D1 to C4D1 were tested in paired samples using Wilcoxon tests. As stored in TCRdb, this immuneACCESS dataset retains in-frame rearrangements with V and J assigned. A fraction of the clones does not appear; measured against another copy, unresolved V genes explain less than half of the discrepancy, and the remainder lacks a known reason. The DNA gave D and trimming, while V, J and clone size come from that table. This sample comprises under 40,000 clones, 82% of them detected only once. The ten largest clonotypes hold 25% to 40% of the sample.

The CDR3 covers 17 residues, taking in both the cysteine and the phenylalanine. The read is trimmed to its CDR3 DNA, 51 bases read in frame from base 1. The germline V gene yields SGHTA for CDR1 and FQGNSA for CDR2. V lost 2 bases and J lost 1 base; the stretch between them is 17 bases long. The time point label corresponds to: cycle 1 day 1 (C1D1), immediately before nivolumab initiation. All trial patients had relapsed after autologous stem cell transplantation, with cohorts A, B and C differing in prior brentuximab vedotin exposure. A total of approximately 51 patients with relapsed/refractory classical Hodgkin lymphoma made up the trial cohort, and each patient's best overall response was complete response, partial response or progressive disease. Single-agent nivolumab was administered to trial patients in the multi-cohort phase II CheckMate 205 trial. An independent review committee assessed best overall response by applying the 2007 International Working Group response criteria. Trial PBMCs were collected just before the start of nivolumab (C1D1) and during therapy at cycle 2 day 1 and cycle 4 day 1. Peripheral blood was collected in 8 mL Vacutainer Cell Preparation Tubes, from which PBMCs were isolated by centrifugation and then cryopreserved.

The data originate from a study of PD-1 blockade in classical Hodgkin lymphoma (dated by TCRdb to 2018 to 2020). Context from the whole study: Nivolumab dosing was 3 mg/kg intravenously every 2 weeks, continuing until either disease progression or unacceptable toxicity. A peripheral blood immune signature of response to PD-1 blockade in classical Hodgkin lymphoma was defined using TCR beta sequencing and CyTOF.

Study-wide conclusions, independent of this receptor: Baseline TCR diversity was reported as lower in newly diagnosed patients than in healthy donors, and lower still in relapsed/refractory patients. By C4D1, a significant rise was seen in CD4+ TCR diversity but not in CD8+ TCR diversity (p=0.0027 vs p=0.16), and the rise was most apparent among complete responders (p=0.02). Lower diversity was seen in patients whose nivolumab began less than 1 year after ASCT, and these patients were left out of later analyses so that immune reconstitution would not confound the results. Trial patients achieving complete response had baseline diversity similar to newly diagnosed patients, whereas partial responders and progressors had significantly lower diversity. The study was restricted to a single clinical trial cohort, and the causes of repertoire differences, possibly disease activity or prior therapy, were left undefined.

This receptor was identified in a human donor with classical Hodgkin lymphoma. Sequences were derived from peripheral blood mononuclear cells (PBMCs), sampled at baseline. In this chain, TRBV7-2 is recombined with TRBJ1-2, and perhaps TRBD1 as D gene, on 6 matching bases. The DNA reads as follows: TGTGCCAGCAGCTTACAAACAGGGCCCCCAAATAACTATGGCTACACCTTC. This is translated as CASSLQTGPPNNYGYTF.